This T cell receptor (beta chain) was recovered during a study of B cell selection in AIRE deficiency. Study-wide findings and caveats: Of fewer than 4,500 shared Treg TCRbeta sequences, 31.6% were healthy-donor-only and 7% to 9.5% patient-only.

The CDR3 covers 14 residues. Trimming stripped 4 bases from V and 7 bases from J, with 13 bases between. Germline V gives CDR1 SEHNR, CDR2 FQNEAQ (reference sequence). This table comes from immunoSEQ multiplex PCR, and its TCRdb copy is limited to in-frame clones, with some not included. The table lists 23,000 or so clones, nearly 97% of them singletons. To note about this clone: The target antigen is unknown.

Sorting defined conventional CD4 T cells as CD4+CD127+. Healthy unrelated donors supplied the control samples. Sequencing input: CD4+CD127+ conventional T cells sorted from PBMCs. The chain carries TRBV7-9 and TRBJ1-4; possible D gene TRBD1, 6 bases. The receptor's source is a human donor in good health. CDR3 residues: CASSYRGRSEKLFF. The CDR3, as DNA: TGTGCCAGCAGCTATCGGGGGCGGTCTGAAAAACTGTTTTTT.